The rows below give T cell receptor beta chains drawn from one sample of a study of OX40 agonist ivuxolimab in advanced cancers. This table comes from immunoSEQ multiplex PCR, and its TCRdb copy is limited to in-frame clones, with some not included. The data contain around 68,000 clones, about 90% of them singletons. Material: CD4+ or CD8+ T cells sorted from blood, obtained in a trial of the OX40 agonist ivuxolimab. The receptors stem from an adult with an advanced solid tumor such as melanoma, head and neck, liver or kidney cancer. Each CDR3 is given with its conserved first and last residue. Each record gives: J gene, clone size, V gene, CDR3 protein. Only part of the rows carry a size: once, few, many, or a class if the clone is expanded.

J: TRBJ1-3; size: .; V: TRBV10-3; CDR3: CATGTVRSGNTIYF
J: TRBJ2-1; size: .; V: TRBV11-3; CDR3: CASSLYGSGNEQFF
J: TRBJ1-1; size: .; V: TRBV6-5; CDR3: CASSEAPAEAFF
J: TRBJ1-1; size: once; V: TRBV6-5; CDR3: CASSVAFPENTEAFF
J: TRBJ2-7; size: few; V: TRBV6-1; CDR3: CASSEARYEQYF
J: TRBJ2-5; size: .; V: TRBV7-6; CDR3: CASSLSSGPQETQYF
J: TRBJ1-1; size: .; V: TRBV5-4; CDR3: CASSLETAEAFF
J: TRBJ2-7; size: .; V: TRBV27; CDR3: CASSGTGGRGQYF
J: TRBJ1-2; size: .; V: TRBV27; CDR3: CASSLSGGVTGYTF
J: TRBJ1-5; size: .; V: TRBV19; CDR3: CASSSSGGMESNQPQHF
J: TRBJ1-5; size: .; V: TRBV30; CDR3: CAWSRDRGDQPQHF
J: TRBJ2-1; size: .; V: TRBV7-2; CDR3: CASSLGIYNEQFF
J: TRBJ2-1; size: .; V: TRBV5-1; CDR3: CASSPGMGLTNNEQFF
J: TRBJ2-1; size: .; V: TRBV4-1; CDR3: CASMGAGDNGGEQFF
J: TRBJ2-5; size: .; V: TRBV19; CDR3: CATTKRFLGGQETQYF
J: TRBJ1-5; size: .; V: TRBV28; CDR3: CASSLAGDNQPQHF
J: TRBJ2-1; size: .; V: TRBV5-5; CDR3: CASSSLLAGVSLNEQFF
J: TRBJ2-3; size: .; V: TRBV25-1; CDR3: CASKARRDTQYF
J: TRBJ1-5; size: .; V: TRBV28; CDR3: CASSSVPPLSTGMNNQPQHF
J: TRBJ1-4; size: .; V: TRBV7-6; CDR3: CASSSAPGQVGEKLFF
J: TRBJ2-1; size: .; V: TRBV19; CDR3: CASSISPSRSSYNEQFF
J: TRBJ2-1; size: .; V: TRBV6-1; CDR3: CASSLTSGSYNEQFF
J: TRBJ2-1; size: .; V: TRBV5-1; CDR3: CASSLEGLGGYNEQFF
J: TRBJ2-6; size: .; V: TRBV5-1; CDR3: CASSPTSGANVLTF
J: TRBJ2-2; size: .; V: TRBV11-2; CDR3: CASSLAGGTGELFF